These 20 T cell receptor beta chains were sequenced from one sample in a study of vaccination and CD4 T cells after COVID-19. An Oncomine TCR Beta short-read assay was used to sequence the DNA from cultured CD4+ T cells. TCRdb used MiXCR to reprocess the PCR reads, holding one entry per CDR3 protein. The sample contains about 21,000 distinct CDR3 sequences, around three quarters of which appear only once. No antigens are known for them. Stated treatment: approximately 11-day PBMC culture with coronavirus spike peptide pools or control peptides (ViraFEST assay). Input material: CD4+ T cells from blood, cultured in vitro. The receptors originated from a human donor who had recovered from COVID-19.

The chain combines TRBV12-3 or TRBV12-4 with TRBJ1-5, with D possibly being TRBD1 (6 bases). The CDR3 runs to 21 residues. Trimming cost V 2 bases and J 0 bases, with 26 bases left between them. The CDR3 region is CASSLTHPRGVGFYSNQPQHF. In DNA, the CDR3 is TGTGCCAGCAGTTTAACCCACCCTAGGGGGGTCGGGTTTTATAGCAATCAGCCCCAGCATTTT.

The CDR3 DNA sequence: TGTGCCAGCAGCTTAGGCAGGGGGCGAGGCTACACCTTC. Its protein is CASSLGRGRGYTF. The gene calls are TRBV7-2 and TRBJ1-2, with 8 nucleotides matching TRBD1. This CDR3 contains 13 residues. Germline V lookup: CDR1 SGHTA, CDR2 FQGNSA. Losses at the gene ends were 1 base for V and 8 bases for J; bases not matched to a gene: 3.

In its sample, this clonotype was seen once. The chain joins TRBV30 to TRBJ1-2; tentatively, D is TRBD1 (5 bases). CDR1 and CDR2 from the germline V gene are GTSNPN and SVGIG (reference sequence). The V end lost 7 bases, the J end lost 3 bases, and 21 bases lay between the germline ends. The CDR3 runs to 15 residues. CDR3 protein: CALTLTRGSYYGYTF. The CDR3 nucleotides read TGTGCCTTGACTCTGACGCGGGGCAGCTACTATGGCTACACCTTC.

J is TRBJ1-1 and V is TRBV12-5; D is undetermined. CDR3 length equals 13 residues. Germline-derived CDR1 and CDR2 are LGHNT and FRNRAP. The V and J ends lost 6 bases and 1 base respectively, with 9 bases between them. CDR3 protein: CASGRTANTEAFF. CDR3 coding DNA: TGTGCTAGTGGGCGGACTGCGAACACTGAAGCTTTCTTT.

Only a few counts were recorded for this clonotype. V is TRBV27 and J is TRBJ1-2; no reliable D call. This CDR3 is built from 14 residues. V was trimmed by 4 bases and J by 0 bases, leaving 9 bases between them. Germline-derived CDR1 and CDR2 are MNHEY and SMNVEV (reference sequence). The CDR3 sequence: CASSSRSTNYGYTF. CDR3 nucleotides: TGTGCCAGCAGTTCCCGATCGACTAACTATGGCTACACCTTC.

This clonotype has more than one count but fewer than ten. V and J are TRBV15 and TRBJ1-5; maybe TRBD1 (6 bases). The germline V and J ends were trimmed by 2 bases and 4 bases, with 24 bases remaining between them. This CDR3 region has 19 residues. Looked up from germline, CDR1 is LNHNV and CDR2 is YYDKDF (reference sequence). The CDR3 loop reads CATSRIGHGQLSTNQPQHF. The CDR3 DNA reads TGTGCCACCAGCAGAATTGGTCACGGACAGCTCAGTACAAATCAGCCCCAGCATTTT.

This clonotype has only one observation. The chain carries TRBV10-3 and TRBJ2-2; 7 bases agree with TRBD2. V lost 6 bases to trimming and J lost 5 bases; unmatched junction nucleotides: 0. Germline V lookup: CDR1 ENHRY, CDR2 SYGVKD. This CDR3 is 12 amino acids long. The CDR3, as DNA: TGTGCCATCAGGGGGGGGACCGGGGAGCTGTTTTTT. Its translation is CAIRGGTGELFF.

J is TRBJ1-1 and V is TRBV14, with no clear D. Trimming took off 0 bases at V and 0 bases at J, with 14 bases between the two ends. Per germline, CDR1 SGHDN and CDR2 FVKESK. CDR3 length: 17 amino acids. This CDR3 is CASSQDIARGMNTEAFF. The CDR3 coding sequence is TGTGCCAGCAGCCAAGATATAGCCCGCGGCATGAACACTGAAGCTTTCTTT.

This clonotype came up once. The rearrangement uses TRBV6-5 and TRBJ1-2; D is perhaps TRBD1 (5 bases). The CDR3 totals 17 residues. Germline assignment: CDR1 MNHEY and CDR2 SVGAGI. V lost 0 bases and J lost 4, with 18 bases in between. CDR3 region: CASSYSPVQAAPYGYTF. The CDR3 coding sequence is TGTGCCAGCAGTTACTCACCAGTACAGGCGGCACCCTATGGCTACACCTTC.

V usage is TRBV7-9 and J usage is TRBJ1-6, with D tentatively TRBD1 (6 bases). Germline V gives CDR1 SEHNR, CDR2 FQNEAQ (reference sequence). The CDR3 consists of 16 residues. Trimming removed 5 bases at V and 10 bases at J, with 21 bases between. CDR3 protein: CASSPYIAGAESPLHF. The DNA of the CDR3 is TGTGCCAGCAGCCCTTACATAGCAGGGGCGGAATCACCCCTCCACTTT.

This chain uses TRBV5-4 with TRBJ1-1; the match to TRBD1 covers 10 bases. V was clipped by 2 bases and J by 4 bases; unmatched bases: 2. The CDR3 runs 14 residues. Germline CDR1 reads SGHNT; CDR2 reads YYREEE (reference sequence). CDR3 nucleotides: TGTGCCAGCAGCTTCCGGGACAGGGGCACTGAAGCTTTCTTT. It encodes CASSFRDRGTEAFF. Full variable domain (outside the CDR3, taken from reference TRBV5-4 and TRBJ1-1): ETGVTQSPTHLIKTRGQQVTLRCSSQSGHNTVSWYQQALGQGPQFIFQYYREEENGRGNFPPRFSGLQFPNYSSELNVNALELDDSALYLCASSFRDRGTEAFFGQGTRLTVV.

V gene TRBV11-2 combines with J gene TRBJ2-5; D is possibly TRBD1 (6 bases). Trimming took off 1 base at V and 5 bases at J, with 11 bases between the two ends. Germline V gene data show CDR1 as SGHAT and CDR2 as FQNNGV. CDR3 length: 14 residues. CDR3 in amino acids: CASSLGRGWETQYF. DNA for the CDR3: TGTGCCAGCAGCTTAGGCAGGGGTTGGGAGACCCAGTACTTC.

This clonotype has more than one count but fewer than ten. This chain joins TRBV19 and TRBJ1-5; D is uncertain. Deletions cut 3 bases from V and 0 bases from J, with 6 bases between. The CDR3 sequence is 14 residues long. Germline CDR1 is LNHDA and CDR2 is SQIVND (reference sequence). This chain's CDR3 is CASSIDNSNQPQHF. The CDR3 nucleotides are TGTGCCAGTAGTATCGACAATAGCAATCAGCCCCAGCATTTT.

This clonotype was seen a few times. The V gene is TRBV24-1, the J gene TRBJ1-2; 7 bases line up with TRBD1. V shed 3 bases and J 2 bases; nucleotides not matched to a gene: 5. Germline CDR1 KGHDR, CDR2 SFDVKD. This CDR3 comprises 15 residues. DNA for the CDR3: TGTGCCACCAGTGATAGAAGACAGGGCAACTATGGCTACACCTTC. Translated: CATSDRRQGNYGYTF.

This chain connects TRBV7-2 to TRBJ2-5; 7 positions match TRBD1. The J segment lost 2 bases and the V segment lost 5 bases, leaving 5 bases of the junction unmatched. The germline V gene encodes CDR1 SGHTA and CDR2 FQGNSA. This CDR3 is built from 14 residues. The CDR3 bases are TGTGCCAGCAGCCCCCGGACAGGACAAGAGACCCAGTACTTC. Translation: CASSPRTGQETQYF.

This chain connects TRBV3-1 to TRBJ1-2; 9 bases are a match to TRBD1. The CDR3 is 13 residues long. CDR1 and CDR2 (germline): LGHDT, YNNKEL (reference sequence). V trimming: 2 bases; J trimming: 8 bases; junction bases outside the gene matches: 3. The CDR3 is CASSQTGGGGYTF. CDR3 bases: TGTGCCAGCAGCCAAACAGGGGGCGGGGGCTACACCTTC.

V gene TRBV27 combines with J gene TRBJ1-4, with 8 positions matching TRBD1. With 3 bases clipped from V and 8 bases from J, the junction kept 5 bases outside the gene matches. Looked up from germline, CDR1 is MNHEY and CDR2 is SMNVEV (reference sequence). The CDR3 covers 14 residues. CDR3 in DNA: TGTGCCAGCAGTTTTACAGGGGGTGGAGAAAAACTGTTTTTT. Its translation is CASSFTGGGEKLFF.

The CDR3 sequence: CASSLSRSSGELFF. CDR3 DNA: TGTGCCAGCAGCTTGAGCAGGTCTTCAGGGGAGCTGTTTTTT. The genes are TRBV11-3 and TRBJ2-2, with no clear D. Trimming shortened V by 3 bases and J by 8 bases, and 13 bases separated the two germline ends. The CDR3 is 14 residues long. Germline lookup yields CDR1 SGHNT and CDR2 YENEEA.

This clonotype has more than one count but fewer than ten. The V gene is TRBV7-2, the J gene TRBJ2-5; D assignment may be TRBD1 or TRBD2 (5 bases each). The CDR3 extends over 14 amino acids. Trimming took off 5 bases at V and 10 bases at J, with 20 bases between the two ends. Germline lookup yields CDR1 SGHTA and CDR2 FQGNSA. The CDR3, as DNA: TGTGCCAGCAGCGGCTTATTCCGGGACCCCCGCCAGTACTTC. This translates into CASSGLFRDPRQYF.

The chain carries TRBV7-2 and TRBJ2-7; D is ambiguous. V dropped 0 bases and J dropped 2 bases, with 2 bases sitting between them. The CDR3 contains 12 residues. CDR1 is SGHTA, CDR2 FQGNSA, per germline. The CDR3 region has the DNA TGTGCCAGCAGCTTAGCAACCTACGAGCAGTACTTC. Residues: CASSLATYEQYF.